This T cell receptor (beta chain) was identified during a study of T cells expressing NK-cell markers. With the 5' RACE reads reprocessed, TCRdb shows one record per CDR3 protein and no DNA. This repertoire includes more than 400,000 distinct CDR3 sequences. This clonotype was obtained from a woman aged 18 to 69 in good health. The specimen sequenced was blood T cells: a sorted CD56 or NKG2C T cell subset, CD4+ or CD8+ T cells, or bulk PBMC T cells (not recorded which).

CDR3 loop: CASTPSGLVPEQYF. The chain is built from TRBV28 and TRBJ2-7; as DNA is missing, the TRBD2 call by TCRdb cannot be tested. This CDR3 spans 14 amino acids. Germline V CDR1 and CDR2: MDHEN, SYDVKM.